These 8 T cell receptor beta chains share one sample of origin, sequenced in a study of identical twins. TCRdb passed the 5' RACE reads through MiXCR, listing each CDR3 protein once. This table has a few hundred thousand distinct CDR3 sequences, 14% appearing once. The same sample was also studied in work on yellow fever vaccine responses in identical twins.

Specimen: CD4+ T cells sorted from blood. Source of these receptors: a woman aged 18-29 years in good health.

This clonotype was seen only a few times. V is TRBV7-3 and J is TRBJ2-1; the D is unclear. Trimming shortened V by 2 bases and J by 9 bases, and 14 bases separated the two germline ends. The CDR3 length is 14 residues. In germline, CDR1 is SGHTA, CDR2 FQGTGA. The CDR3 loop reads CASSLYEIASEQFF. DNA for the CDR3: TGTGCCAGCAGCTTATACGAAATAGCAAGTGAGCAGTTCTTC.

This clonotype was detected only a few times. CDR3 residues: CASKLRTLNEQFF. The CDR3, as DNA: TGTGCCAGCAAACTTCGGACTTTAAATGAGCAGTTCTTC. The chain recombines TRBV2 with TRBJ2-1, with D possibly matching TRBD2 (5 bases). Trimming pared 7 bases from V and 7 bases from J, leaving 14 bases between. The CDR3 runs to 13 residues. The V gene's germline CDR1 is SNHLY and CDR2 FYNNEI.

The CDR3: CASSRRTGGRETQYF. In DNA, the CDR3 is TGTGCCAGCAGCAGACGGACAGGGGGCAGGGAGACCCAGTACTTC. The chain carries TRBV9 and TRBJ2-5; 11 bases align to TRBD1. The CDR3 covers 15 residues. Trimming cost V 4 bases and J 5 bases; bases outside gene matches: 7. CDR1 and CDR2 from the germline V gene are SGDLS and YYNGEE.

This clonotype showed up just a few times. V gene TRBV6-2 or TRBV6-3 combines with J gene TRBJ2-1; 7 positions match TRBD2. With V trimmed by 6 bases and J by 8 bases, 19 bases remained unmatched. This CDR3 has 17 amino acids. Per the germline V gene, CDR1 is MNHEY and CDR2 is SVGEGT. The CDR3 spells CASSPFLGAGDRDEQFF. CDR3 DNA sequence: TGTGCCAGCAGCCCCTTTCTCGGCGCGGGGGATAGGGATGAGCAGTTCTTC.

This clonotype was observed a handful of times. This rearrangement joins TRBV7-2 to TRBJ2-1; D is possibly TRBD2 (6 bases). Germline CDR1 is SGHTA and CDR2 is FQGNSA. The CDR3 contains 15 residues. V dropped 5 bases and J dropped 2 bases, with 13 bases sitting between them. The CDR3 reads CASSPGGMPYNEQFF. The CDR3 DNA sequence: TGTGCCAGCAGCCCCGGCGGGATGCCCTACAATGAGCAGTTCTTC.

This clonotype was observed a few times. V usage is TRBV7-8 and J usage is TRBJ2-2, with 12 bases that match TRBD2. J gave up 6 bases and V 0 bases, and 14 bases lay outside the gene matches. The CDR3 runs 20 residues. Germline V gene sequence: CDR1 SGHVS, CDR2 FQNEAQ. CDR3 region: CASSLAASSGGATYPGELFF. In nucleotides, the CDR3 is TGTGCCAGCAGCTTAGCCGCATCTAGCGGGGGGGCGACTTACCCCGGGGAGCTGTTTTTT. The whole variable domain, filled in from reference TRBV7-8 and TRBJ2-2, reads GAGVSQSPRYKVAKRGQDVALRCDPISGHVSLFWYQQALGQGPEFLTYFQNEAQLDKSGLPSDRFFAERPEGSVSTLKIQRTQQEDSAVYLCASSLAASSGGATYPGELFFGEGSRLTVL.

This chain uses TRBV6-5 with TRBJ1-5; D is unclear. CDR3 length: 13 residues. Per the germline V gene, CDR1 is MNHEY and CDR2 is SVGAGI. V was cut by 2 bases and J by 4 bases, with 6 bases left in between. CDR3 region: CASSYVPNQPQHF. The CDR3 nucleotides read TGTGCCAGCAGTTACGTTCCGAATCAGCCCCAGCATTTT.

This clonotype has more than one count but fewer than ten. The V gene is TRBV27, the J gene TRBJ2-1; TRBD2 aligns across 14 bases. The germline V gene encodes CDR1 MNHEY and CDR2 SMNVEV (reference sequence). V lost 5 bases, J lost 9 bases, and 9 bases stayed unmatched. The CDR3 loop spans 16 amino acids. This CDR3 reads CASSHIGTSGGGEQFF. CDR3 nucleotide sequence: TGTGCCAGCAGTCACATCGGGACTAGCGGGGGTGGTGAGCAGTTCTTC.